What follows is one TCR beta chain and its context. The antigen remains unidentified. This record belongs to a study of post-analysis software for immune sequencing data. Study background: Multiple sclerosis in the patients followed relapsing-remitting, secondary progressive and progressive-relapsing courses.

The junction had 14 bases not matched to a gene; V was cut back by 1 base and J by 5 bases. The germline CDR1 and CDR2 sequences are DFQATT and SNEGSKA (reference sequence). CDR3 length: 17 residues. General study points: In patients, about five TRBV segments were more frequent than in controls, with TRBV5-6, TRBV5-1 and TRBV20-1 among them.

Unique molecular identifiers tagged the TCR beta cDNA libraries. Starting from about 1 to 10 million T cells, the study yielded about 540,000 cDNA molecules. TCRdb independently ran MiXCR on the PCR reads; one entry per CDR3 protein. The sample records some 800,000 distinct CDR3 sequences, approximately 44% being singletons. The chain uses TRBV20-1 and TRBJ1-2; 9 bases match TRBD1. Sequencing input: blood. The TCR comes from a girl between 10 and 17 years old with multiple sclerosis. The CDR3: CSARVHPSGQGRYGYTF. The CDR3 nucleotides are TGCAGTGCTAGAGTCCATCCCTCGGGACAGGGCCGTTATGGCTACACCTTC.